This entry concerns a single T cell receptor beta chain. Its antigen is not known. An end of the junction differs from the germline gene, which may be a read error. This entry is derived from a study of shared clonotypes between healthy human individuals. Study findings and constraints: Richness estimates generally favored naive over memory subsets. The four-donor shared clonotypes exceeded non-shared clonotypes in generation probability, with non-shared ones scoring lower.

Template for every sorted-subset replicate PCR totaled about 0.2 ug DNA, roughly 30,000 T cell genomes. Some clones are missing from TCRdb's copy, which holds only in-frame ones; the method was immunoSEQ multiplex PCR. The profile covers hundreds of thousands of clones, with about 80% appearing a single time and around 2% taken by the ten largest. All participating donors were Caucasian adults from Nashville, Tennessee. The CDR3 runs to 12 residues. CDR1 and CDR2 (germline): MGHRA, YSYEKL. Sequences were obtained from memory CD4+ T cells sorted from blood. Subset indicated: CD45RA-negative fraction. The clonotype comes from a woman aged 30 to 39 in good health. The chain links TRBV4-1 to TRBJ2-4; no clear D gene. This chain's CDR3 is CASTQKRRIRYF. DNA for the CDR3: TGCGCCAGCACCCAAAAGAGAAGGATACGGTACTTC.